The rows below give T cell receptor beta chains drawn from one sample of a study of blood T cell repertoires in COVID-19. The data were produced by immunoSEQ multiplex PCR, yet TCRdb's version contains in-frame clones alone and is incomplete. Among about 12,000 clones listed, approximately 80% were seen once. The sequencing sample was made of peripheral blood. These receptor sequences come from an elderly man with acute or convalescent COVID-19. CDR3s include the opening cysteine and the closing phenylalanine or tryptophan. The order of the fields is D gene, clone size, J gene, V gene, CDR3 DNA, CDR3 protein. A D gene is named only where the DNA matches it firmly. Expanded clones get a size class; other rows say once, few or many, or leave the size out.

D: NA; size: NA; J: TRBJ2-5; V: TRBV28; DNA: TGTGCCAGCAGTTTCGCGGGGAAGGAGACCCAGTACTTC; CDR3: CASSFAGKETQYF
D: TRBD2; size: NA; J: TRBJ2-5; V: TRBV5-1; DNA: TGCGCCAGCAGCTTGAGCGGGGGGGAAAAGACCCAGTACTTC; CDR3: CASSLSGGEKTQYF
D: NA; size: once; J: TRBJ2-5; V: TRBV30; DNA: TGTGCCTGGAGAGTCCTCAGCCAAGAGACCCAGTACTTC; CDR3: CAWRVLSQETQYF
D: NA; size: NA; J: TRBJ1-5; V: TRBV5-6; DNA: TGTGCCAGCAGCTTGGACCGGATTTCTGGGAGATTCAATCAGCCCCAGCATTTT; CDR3: CASSLDRISGRFNQPQHF
D: NA; size: NA; J: TRBJ1-3; V: TRBV6-6; DNA: TGTGCCAGCAGTCCTTTGGGAGGGTCGGGAAACACCATATATTTT; CDR3: CASSPLGGSGNTIYF
D: TRBD1; size: NA; J: TRBJ2-1; V: TRBV6-6; DNA: TGTGCCAGCAGTACCGCCGGACAGGGTAACGTAGGAGAGTTCTTC; CDR3: CASSTAGQGNVGEFF
D: NA; size: NA; J: TRBJ2-1; V: TRBV27; DNA: TGTGCCAGCAGTCCGGCTGGACAGATCAATGAGCAGTTCTTC; CDR3: CASSPAGQINEQFF
D: NA; size: NA; J: TRBJ2-7; V: TRBV12-3/TRBV12-4; DNA: TGTGCCAGCAGTTTAGATGCTTCCAGGGAGCAGTACTTC; CDR3: CASSLDASREQYF
D: TRBD1; size: NA; J: TRBJ1-2; V: TRBV6-5; DNA: TGTGCCAGCAGCTTCGGGACAGGCGTGGGAAATGGCTACACCTTC; CDR3: CASSFGTGVGNGYTF
D: NA; size: NA; J: TRBJ1-1; V: TRBV6-1; DNA: TGTGCCAGCAGAACACTACTGGCGAACACTGAAGCTTTCTTT; CDR3: CASRTLLANTEAFF
D: TRBD1; size: NA; J: TRBJ2-5; V: TRBV11-2; DNA: TGTGCCAGCAGCTTAAACACCGGGACAGGGGGCGAGACCCAGTACTTC; CDR3: CASSLNTGTGGETQYF
D: NA; size: NA; J: TRBJ2-3; V: TRBV11-3; DNA: TGTGCCAGCAGCTTAGGGGACTCTCCCTCGGATACGCAGTATTTT; CDR3: CASSLGDSPSDTQYF
D: TRBD1; size: NA; J: TRBJ1-2; V: TRBV4-1; DNA: TGCGCCAGCAGCCAAGATGGGACAGTAGCTAACTATGGCTACACCTTC; CDR3: CASSQDGTVANYGYTF
D: NA; size: NA; J: TRBJ2-1; V: TRBV7-2; DNA: TGTGCCAGCAGCTTAGGGCTAGTTGGTGCCAATGAGCAGTTCTTC; CDR3: CASSLGLVGANEQFF
D: NA; size: NA; J: TRBJ1-2; V: TRBV5-1; DNA: TGCGCCAGCAGTCCCGGGTTCAACTATGGCTACACCTTC; CDR3: CASSPGFNYGYTF
D: TRBD1; size: medium-sized; J: TRBJ2-7; V: TRBV30; DNA: TGTGCCTTCCAAGTGTTGGCATCCCGGGGACAGGGACTCCTGGAGCAGTACTTC; CDR3: CAFQVLASRGQGLLEQYF
D: NA; size: NA; J: TRBJ1-1; V: TRBV21-1; DNA: TGTGCAACCGCCCGGACAGGAGGGGCTTTCTTT; CDR3: CATARTGGAFF
D: TRBD1; size: once; J: TRBJ1-2; V: TRBV28; DNA: TGTGCCAGCAGTGCAACGACAGGGATCTATGGCTACACCTTC; CDR3: CASSATTGIYGYTF
D: NA; size: NA; J: TRBJ1-2; V: TRBV12-3/TRBV12-4; DNA: TGTGCCAGCAGTTTAGAGGGGTTCAGCTACACCTTC; CDR3: CASSLEGFSYTF
D: NA; size: NA; J: TRBJ2-4; V: TRBV19; DNA: TGTGCCAGTAGTATCGGCAGTGGGGCAGGCATTCAGTACTTC; CDR3: CASSIGSGAGIQYF
D: NA; size: NA; J: TRBJ1-5; V: TRBV2; DNA: TGTGCCAGCAGCGGCAGGGGCAGCCAGCCCCAGCATTTT; CDR3: CASSGRGSQPQHF
D: NA; size: once; J: TRBJ1-5; V: TRBV4-2; DNA: TGTGCCAGCAGCCATTTCCACAACCTGGCAGGGACTCATCATTATCAGCCCCAGCATTTT; CDR3: CASSHFHNLAGTHHYQPQHF
D: TRBD1; size: NA; J: TRBJ1-2; V: TRBV5-6; DNA: TGTGCCAGCACGTACACCGGGACAGGGGGACGGTTGGATGGCTACACCTTC; CDR3: CASTYTGTGGRLDGYTF
D: TRBD2; size: few; J: TRBJ2-1; V: TRBV5-1; DNA: TGCGCCAGCAGCTTGGGTCTAGCGGGAGGGAATGAGCAGTTCTTC; CDR3: CASSLGLAGGNEQFF
D: TRBD2; size: NA; J: TRBJ2-3; V: TRBV5-1; DNA: TGCGCCAGCAGTTCTCCGGGACTAGCGGTGACTTCAGATACGCAGTATTTT; CDR3: CASSSPGLAVTSDTQYF
D: TRBD1; size: few; J: TRBJ1-6; V: TRBV7-9; DNA: TGTGCCAGCAGCGGCGACAGGGATAATTCACCCCTCCACTTT; CDR3: CASSGDRDNSPLHF
D: NA; size: NA; J: TRBJ1-5; V: TRBV7-6; DNA: TGTGCCAGCAGCCTCGAGACAGGACAGCCCCAGCATTTT; CDR3: CASSLETGQPQHF
D: TRBD2; size: NA; J: TRBJ2-1; V: TRBV5-6; DNA: TGTGCCAGCAGCTTGGGTATCGGGGGGGCAACTTACAATGAGCAGTTCTTC; CDR3: CASSLGIGGATYNEQFF
D: TRBD2; size: NA; J: TRBJ2-2; V: TRBV19; DNA: TGTGCCAGTAGTTTCAGCGGGGGCCTCAACACCGGGGAGCTGTTTTTT; CDR3: CASSFSGGLNTGELFF
D: TRBD2; size: once; J: TRBJ2-1; V: TRBV7-3; DNA: TGTGCCAGCAGCTCGGGACTAGCGGGGGGCAGAGGCAATGAGCAGTTCTTC; CDR3: CASSSGLAGGRGNEQFF
D: NA; size: NA; J: TRBJ2-7; V: TRBV5-1; DNA: TGCGCCAGCAGCTGGAGGGCGGGGCAGGGCCACGAGCAGTACTTC; CDR3: CASSWRAGQGHEQYF
D: NA; size: NA; J: TRBJ1-2; V: TRBV3-1/TRBV3-2; DNA: TGTGCCAGCAGCCAAGAGACAGCGTATGGCTACACCTTC; CDR3: CASSQETAYGYTF
D: NA; size: NA; J: TRBJ2-6; V: TRBV15; DNA: TGTGCCACCAGCAGAGCCCACTCTGGGGCCAACGTCCTGACTTTC; CDR3: CATSRAHSGANVLTF
D: NA; size: NA; J: TRBJ1-5; V: TRBV4-1; DNA: TGCGCCAGCAGCCTGGGCCGTACGCCCCTAAACAATCAGCCCCAGCATTTT; CDR3: CASSLGRTPLNNQPQHF
D: TRBD1; size: NA; J: TRBJ2-2; V: TRBV3-1/TRBV3-2; DNA: TGTGCCAGCAGCCTTCTCAGGGGGCAGGACACCGGGGAGCTGTTTTTT; CDR3: CASSLLRGQDTGELFF
D: TRBD2; size: NA; J: TRBJ2-4; V: TRBV4-1; DNA: TGCGCCAGCAGCCAAGAAACGGGGGGAGAGAACATTCAGTACTTC; CDR3: CASSQETGGENIQYF
D: TRBD1; size: NA; J: TRBJ2-7; V: TRBV7-8; DNA: TGTGCCAGCAGCTTACTCGAAGGGACAGGTCCAGGGTACGAGCAGTACTTC; CDR3: CASSLLEGTGPGYEQYF
D: NA; size: NA; J: TRBJ2-6; V: TRBV29-1; DNA: TGCAGCGCACTTCTCGCACAGGGAGCTGGGGCCAACGTCCTGACTTTC; CDR3: CSALLAQGAGANVLTF
D: TRBD2; size: NA; J: TRBJ2-1; V: TRBV3-1/TRBV3-2; DNA: TGTGCCAGCAGGCTAGGGCTAGCGGGGGACAATGAGCAGTTCTTC; CDR3: CASRLGLAGDNEQFF
D: NA; size: once; J: TRBJ1-1; V: TRBV29-1; DNA: TGCAGCGTGTTACCCGGTGGCACTGAAGCTTTCTTT; CDR3: CSVLPGGTEAFF
D: TRBD1; size: NA; J: TRBJ1-1; V: TRBV7-9; DNA: TGTGCCAGCAGCTTGGGGGACAGGGGTTATGGCACTGAAGCTTTCTTT; CDR3: CASSLGDRGYGTEAFF
D: TRBD1; size: NA; J: TRBJ1-1; V: TRBV9; DNA: TGTGCCAGCAGCAAATCGGAAAGGGGGCTTGCTGAAGCTTTCTTT; CDR3: CASSKSERGLAEAFF
D: NA; size: NA; J: TRBJ2-7; V: TRBV2; DNA: TGTGCCAGCACCGGGACTGGCTCCTACGAGCAGTACTTC; CDR3: CASTGTGSYEQYF